The entry that follows covers one T cell receptor beta chain sequence. The method, 5' RACE with UMI labels, was used to prepare the TRB cDNA libraries. TCRdb re-called the 5' RACE reads; one entry per CDR3 protein, DNA not given. This sample's table reports approximately 41,000 distinct CDR3 sequences. The data are from a study of CXCR3-negative and CXCR3-positive naive CD8 T cells. Germline CDR1 SGHRS, CDR2 YFSETQ. There are 15 residues in the CDR3. This rearrangement joins TRBV5-1 to TRBJ2-5; TCRdb proposes TRBD1, but this gene call is untestable without DNA. The sequence was collected from a human donor in good health. Some clones in this sample may be carry-over from other donors' samples. Sequencing was done on a sample of memory CD8+ T cells from blood. The CDR3 region is CASSWEDRSGETQYF.